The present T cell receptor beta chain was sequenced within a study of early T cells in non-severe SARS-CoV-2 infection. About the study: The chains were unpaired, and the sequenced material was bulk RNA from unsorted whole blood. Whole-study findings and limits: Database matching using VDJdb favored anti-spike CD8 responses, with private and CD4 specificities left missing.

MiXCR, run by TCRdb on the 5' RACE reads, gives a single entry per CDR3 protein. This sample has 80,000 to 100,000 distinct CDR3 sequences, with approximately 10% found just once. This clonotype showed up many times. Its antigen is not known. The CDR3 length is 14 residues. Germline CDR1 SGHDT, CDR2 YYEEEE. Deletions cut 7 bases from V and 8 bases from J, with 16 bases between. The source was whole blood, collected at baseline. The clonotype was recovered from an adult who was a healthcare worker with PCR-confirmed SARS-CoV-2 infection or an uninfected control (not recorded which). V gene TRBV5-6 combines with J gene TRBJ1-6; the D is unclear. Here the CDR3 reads CASARGWYYSPLHF. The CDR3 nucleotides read TGTGCCAGCGCCCGAGGGTGGTATTATTCACCCCTCCACTTT.